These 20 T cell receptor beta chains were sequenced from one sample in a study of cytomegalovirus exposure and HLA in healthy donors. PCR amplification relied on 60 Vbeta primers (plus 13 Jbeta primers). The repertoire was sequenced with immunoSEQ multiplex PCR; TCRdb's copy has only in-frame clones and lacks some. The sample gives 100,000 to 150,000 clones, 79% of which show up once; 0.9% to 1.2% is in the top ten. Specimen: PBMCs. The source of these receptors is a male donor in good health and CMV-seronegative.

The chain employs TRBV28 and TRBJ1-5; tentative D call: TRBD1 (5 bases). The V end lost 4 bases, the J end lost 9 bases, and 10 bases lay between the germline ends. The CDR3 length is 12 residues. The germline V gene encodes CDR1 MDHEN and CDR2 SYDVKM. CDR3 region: CASSSGLTPQHF. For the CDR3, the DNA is TGTGCCAGCAGTTCAGGGTTAACGCCCCAGCATTTT. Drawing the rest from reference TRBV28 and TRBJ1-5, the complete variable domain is DVKVTQSSRYLVKRTGEKVFLECVQDMDHENMFWYRQDPGLGLRLIYFSYDVKMKEKGDIPEGYSVSREKKERFSLILESASTNQTSMYLCASSSGLTPQHFGDGTRLSIL.

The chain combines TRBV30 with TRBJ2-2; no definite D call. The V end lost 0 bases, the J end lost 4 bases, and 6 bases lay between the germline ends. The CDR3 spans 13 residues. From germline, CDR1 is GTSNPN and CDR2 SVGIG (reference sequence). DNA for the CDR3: TGTGCCTGGAGTGTTGGCAGCACCGGGGAGCTGTTTTTT. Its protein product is CAWSVGSTGELFF.

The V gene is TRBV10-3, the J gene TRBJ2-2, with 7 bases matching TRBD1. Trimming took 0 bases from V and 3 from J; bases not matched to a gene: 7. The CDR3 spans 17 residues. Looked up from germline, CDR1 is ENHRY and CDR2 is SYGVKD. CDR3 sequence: CAISESRQGVYTGELFF. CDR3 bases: TGTGCCATCAGTGAGTCGAGGCAGGGGGTATACACCGGGGAGCTGTTTTTT.

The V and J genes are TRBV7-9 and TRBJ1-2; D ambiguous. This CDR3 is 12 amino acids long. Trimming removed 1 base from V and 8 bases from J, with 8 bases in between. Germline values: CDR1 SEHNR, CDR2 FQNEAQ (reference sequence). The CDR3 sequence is CASSLDPLGYTF. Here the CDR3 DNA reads TGTGCCAGCAGCTTAGATCCCCTAGGCTACACCTTC.

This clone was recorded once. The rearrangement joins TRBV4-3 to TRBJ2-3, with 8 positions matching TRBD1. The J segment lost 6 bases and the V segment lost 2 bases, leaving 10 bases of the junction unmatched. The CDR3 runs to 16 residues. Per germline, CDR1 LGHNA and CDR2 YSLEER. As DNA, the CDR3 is TGCGCCAGCAGCCAATTGGGGGTACAGGGGGTTGATACGCAGTATTTT. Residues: CASSQLGVQGVDTQYF.

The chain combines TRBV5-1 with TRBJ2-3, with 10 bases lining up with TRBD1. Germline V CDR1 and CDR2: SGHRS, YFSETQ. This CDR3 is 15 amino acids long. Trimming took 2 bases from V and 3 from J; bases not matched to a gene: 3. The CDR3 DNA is TGCGCCAGCAGCTTCGGACAGGGGGGGACAGATACGCAGTATTTT. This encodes CASSFGQGGTDTQYF.

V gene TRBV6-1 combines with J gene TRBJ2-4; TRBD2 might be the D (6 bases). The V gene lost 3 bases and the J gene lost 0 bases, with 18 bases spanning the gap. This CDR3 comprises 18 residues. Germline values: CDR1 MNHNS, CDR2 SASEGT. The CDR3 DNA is TGTGCCAGCAGTGACCTGGGACTTCACGGAATAGCCAAAAACATTCAGTACTTC. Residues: CASSDLGLHGIAKNIQYF.

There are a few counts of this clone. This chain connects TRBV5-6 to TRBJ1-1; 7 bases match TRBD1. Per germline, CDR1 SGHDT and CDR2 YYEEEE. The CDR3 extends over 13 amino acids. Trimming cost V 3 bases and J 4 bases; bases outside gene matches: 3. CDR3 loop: CASSWGQSTEAFF. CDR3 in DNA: TGTGCCAGCAGCTGGGGACAGTCCACTGAAGCTTTCTTT.

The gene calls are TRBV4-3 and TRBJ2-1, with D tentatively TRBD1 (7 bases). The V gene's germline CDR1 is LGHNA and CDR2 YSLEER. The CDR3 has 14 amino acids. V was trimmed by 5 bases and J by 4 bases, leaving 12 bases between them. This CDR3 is CASSFQGGYNEQFF. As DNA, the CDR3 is TGCGCCAGCAGCTTCCAGGGGGGTTACAATGAGCAGTTCTTC.

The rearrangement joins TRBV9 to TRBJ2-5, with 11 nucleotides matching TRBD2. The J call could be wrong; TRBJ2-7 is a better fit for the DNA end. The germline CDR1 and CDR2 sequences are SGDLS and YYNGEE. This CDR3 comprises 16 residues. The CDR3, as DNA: TGTGCCAGCAGCCCCCAGGGACTAGCGGATCTTTCCGAGCAGTACTTC. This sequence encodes CASSPQGLADLSEQYF.

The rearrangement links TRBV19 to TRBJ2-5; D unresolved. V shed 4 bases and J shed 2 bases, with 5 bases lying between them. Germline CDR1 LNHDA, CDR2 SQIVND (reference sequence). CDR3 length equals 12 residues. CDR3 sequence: CASSRAQETQYF. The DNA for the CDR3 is TGTGCCAGTAGTAGGGCTCAAGAGACCCAGTACTTC.

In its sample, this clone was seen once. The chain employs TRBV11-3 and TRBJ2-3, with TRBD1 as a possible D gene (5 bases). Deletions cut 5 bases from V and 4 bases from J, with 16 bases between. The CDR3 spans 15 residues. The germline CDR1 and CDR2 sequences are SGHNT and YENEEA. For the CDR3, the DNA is TGTGCCAGCAGCGTCCGGTCAGGGCGGTCAGATACGCAGTATTTT. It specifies CASSVRSGRSDTQYF.

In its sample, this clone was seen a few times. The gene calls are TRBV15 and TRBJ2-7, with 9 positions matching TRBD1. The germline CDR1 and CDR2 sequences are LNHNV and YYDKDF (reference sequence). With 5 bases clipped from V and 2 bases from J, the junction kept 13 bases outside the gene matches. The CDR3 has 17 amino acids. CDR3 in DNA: TGTGCCACCAGCTTCTACAGGGGGCCCATTGAAGCCTACGAGCAGTACTTC. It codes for CATSFYRGPIEAYEQYF. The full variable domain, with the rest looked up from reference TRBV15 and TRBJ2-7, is DAMVIQNPRYQVTQFGKPVTLSCSQTLNHNVMYWYQQKSSQAPKLLFHYYDKDFNNEADTPDNFQSRRPNTSFCFLDIRSPGLGDTAMYLCATSFYRGPIEAYEQYFGPGTRLTVT.

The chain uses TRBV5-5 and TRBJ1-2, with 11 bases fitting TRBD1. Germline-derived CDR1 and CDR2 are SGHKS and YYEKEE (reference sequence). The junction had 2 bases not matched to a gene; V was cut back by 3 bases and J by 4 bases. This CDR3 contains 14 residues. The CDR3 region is CASSWDRGAYGYTF. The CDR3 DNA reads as TGTGCCAGCAGCTGGGACAGGGGGGCCTATGGCTACACCTTC.

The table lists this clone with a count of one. The CDR3, as DNA: TGCGCCAGCAGCCAAGACCACGCGAGGGAGCATTTCAACGAGCAGTACTTC. This encodes CASSQDHAREHFNEQYF. The J gene is TRBJ2-7, the V gene TRBV4-3; D possibly corresponds to TRBD2 (5 bases). V was pared by 0 bases and J by 5 bases, with 20 bases between. There are 17 residues in the CDR3. The germline gives CDR1 LGHNA, CDR2 YSLEER.

CDR3 sequence reads: CASSFQAGGNQPQHF. The CDR3 DNA follows: TGTGCCAGCAGTTTTCAGGCAGGGGGCAATCAGCCCCAGCATTTT. The genes are TRBV27 and TRBJ1-5; maybe TRBD1 (6 bases). Germline V gene data show CDR1 as MNHEY and CDR2 as SMNVEV (reference sequence). V was clipped by 3 bases and J by 2 bases, with 11 bases between them. This CDR3 contains 15 residues.

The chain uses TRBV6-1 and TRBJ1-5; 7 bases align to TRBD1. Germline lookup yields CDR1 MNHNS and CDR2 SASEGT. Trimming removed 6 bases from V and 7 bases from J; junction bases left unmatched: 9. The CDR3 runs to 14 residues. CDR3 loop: CASSRTGVAQPQHF. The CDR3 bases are TGTGCCAGCAGCCGCACAGGGGTCGCGCAGCCCCAGCATTTT.

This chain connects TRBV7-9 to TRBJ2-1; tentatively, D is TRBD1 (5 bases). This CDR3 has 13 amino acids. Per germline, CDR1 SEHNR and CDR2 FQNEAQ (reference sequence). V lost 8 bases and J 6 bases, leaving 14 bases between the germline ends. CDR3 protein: CASSQLGRNEQFF. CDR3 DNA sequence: TGTGCCAGCTCGCAGCTGGGGCGCAATGAGCAGTTCTTC.

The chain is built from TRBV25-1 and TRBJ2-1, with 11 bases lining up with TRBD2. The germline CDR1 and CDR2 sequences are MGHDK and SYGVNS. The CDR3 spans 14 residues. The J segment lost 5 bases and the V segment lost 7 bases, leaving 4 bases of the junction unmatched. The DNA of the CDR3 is TGTGCCAGCACGCTAGCGGGGGGAAACAATGAGCAGTTCTTC. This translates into CASTLAGGNNEQFF. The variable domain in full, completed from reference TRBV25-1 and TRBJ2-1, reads EADIYQTPRYLVIGTGKKITLECSQTMGHDKMYWYQQDPGMELHLIHYSYGVNSTEKGDLSSESTVSRIRTEHFPLTLESARPSHTSQYLCASTLAGGNNEQFFGPGTRLTVL.

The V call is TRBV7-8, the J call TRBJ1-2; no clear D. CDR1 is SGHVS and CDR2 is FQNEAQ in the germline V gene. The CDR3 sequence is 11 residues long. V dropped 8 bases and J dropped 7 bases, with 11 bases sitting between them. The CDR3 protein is CASATPVGYTF. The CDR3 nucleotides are TGTGCCAGCGCCACACCTGTTGGCTACACCTTC.